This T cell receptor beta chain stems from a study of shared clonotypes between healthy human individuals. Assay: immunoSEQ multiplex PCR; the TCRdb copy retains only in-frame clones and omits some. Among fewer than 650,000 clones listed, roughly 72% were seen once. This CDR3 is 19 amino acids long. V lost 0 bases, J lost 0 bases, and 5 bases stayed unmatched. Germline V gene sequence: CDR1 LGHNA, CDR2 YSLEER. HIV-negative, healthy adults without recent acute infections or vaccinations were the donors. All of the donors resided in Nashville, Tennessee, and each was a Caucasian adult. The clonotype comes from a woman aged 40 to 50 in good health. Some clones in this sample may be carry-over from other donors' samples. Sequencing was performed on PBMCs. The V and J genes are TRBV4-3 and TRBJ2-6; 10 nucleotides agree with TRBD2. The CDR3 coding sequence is TGCGCCAGCAGCCAAGATTGGACTAGCGGATTCTCTGGGGCCAACGTCCTGACTTTC. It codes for CASSQDWTSGFSGANVLTF.